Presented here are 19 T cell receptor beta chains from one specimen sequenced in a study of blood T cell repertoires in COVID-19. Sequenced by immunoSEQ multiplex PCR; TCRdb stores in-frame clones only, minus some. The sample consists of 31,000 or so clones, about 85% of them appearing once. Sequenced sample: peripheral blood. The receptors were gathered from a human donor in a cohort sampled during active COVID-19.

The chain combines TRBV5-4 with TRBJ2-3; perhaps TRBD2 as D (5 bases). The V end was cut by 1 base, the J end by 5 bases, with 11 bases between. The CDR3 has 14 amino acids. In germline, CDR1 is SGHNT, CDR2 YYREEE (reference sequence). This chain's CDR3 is CASSLTLALDTQYF. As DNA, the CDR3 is TGTGCCAGCAGCTTGACCCTAGCCCTAGATACGCAGTATTTT.

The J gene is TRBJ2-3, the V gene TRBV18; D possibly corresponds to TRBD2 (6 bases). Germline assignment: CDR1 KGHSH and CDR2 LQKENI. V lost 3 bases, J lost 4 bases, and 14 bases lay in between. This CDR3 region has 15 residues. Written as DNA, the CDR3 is TGTGCCAGCTCACCTCTTAGCGGCACGGCAGATACGCAGTATTTT. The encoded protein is CASSPLSGTADTQYF.

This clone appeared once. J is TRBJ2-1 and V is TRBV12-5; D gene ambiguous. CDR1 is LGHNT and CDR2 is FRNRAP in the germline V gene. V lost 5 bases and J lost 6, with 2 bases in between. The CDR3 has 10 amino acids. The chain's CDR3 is CASGLNEQFF. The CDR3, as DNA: TGTGCTAGTGGTCTCAATGAGCAGTTCTTC. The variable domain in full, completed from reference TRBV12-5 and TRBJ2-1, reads DARVTQTPRHKVTEMGQEVTMRCQPILGHNTVFWYRQTMMQGLELLAYFRNRAPLDDSGMPKDRFSAEMPDATLATLKIQPSEPRDSAVYFCASGLNEQFFGPGTRLTVL.

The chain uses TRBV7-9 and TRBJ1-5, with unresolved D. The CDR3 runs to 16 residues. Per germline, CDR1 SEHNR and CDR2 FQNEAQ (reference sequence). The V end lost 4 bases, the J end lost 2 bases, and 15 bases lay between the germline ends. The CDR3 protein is CASSSEGGTGNQPQHF. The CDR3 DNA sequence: TGTGCCAGCAGCTCAGAAGGAGGAACGGGCAATCAGCCCCAGCATTTT.

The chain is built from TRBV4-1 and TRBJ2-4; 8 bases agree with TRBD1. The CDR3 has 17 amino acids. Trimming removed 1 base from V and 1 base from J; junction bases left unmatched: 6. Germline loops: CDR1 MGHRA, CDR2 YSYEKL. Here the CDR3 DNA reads TGCGCCAGCAGCCAAGGTTGGACAGGGCCGGCCAAAAACATTCAGTACTTC. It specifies CASSQGWTGPAKNIQYF.

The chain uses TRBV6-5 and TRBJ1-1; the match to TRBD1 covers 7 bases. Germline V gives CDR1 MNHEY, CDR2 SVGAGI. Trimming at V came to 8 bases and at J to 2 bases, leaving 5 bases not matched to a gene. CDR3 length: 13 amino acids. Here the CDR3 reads CASCWDRNTEAFF. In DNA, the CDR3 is TGTGCCAGCTGCTGGGACAGAAACACTGAAGCTTTCTTT.

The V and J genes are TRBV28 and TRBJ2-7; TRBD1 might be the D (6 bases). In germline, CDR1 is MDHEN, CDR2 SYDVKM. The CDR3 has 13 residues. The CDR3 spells CATREGVVYEQYF. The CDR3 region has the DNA TGTGCTACCCGCGAGGGGGTAGTCTACGAGCAGTACTTC.

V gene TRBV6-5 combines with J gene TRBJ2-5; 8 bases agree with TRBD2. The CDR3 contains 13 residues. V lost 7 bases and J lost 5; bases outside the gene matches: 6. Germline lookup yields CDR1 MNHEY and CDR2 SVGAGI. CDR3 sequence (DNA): TGTGCCAGCAAAAGGACTAGCCCCGAGACCCAGTACTTC. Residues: CASKRTSPETQYF.

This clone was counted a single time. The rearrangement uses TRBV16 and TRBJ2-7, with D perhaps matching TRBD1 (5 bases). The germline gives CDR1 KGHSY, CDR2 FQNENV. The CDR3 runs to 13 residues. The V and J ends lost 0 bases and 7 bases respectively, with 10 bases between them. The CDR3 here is CASSQSAGNEQYF. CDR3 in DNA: TGTGCCAGCAGCCAATCTGCAGGGAATGAGCAGTACTTC.

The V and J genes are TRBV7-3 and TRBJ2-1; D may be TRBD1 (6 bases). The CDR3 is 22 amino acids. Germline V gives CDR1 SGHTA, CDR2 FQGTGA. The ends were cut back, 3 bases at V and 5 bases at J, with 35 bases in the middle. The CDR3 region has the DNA TGTGCCAGCAGCTTCCTCCAGACAGGCGTCCACCTCTGGATCGAACCTCACAATGAGCAGTTCTTC. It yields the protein CASSFLQTGVHLWIEPHNEQFF.

CDR3 DNA sequence: TGTGCCAGCAGTTCCGACAGCAAAGGCACAGATACGCAGTATTTT. It translates to CASSSDSKGTDTQYF. This chain connects TRBV6-4 to TRBJ2-3, with D tentatively TRBD1 (5 bases). There are 15 residues in the CDR3. The V end was cut by 5 bases, the J end by 1 base, with 13 bases between. Germline V CDR1 and CDR2: MRHNA, SNTAGT.

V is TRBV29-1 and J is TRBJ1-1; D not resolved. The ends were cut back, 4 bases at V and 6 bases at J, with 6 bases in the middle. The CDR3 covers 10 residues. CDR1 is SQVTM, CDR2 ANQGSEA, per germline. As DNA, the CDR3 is TGCAGCGTTGGTTTCTCTGAAGCTTTCTTT. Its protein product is CSVGFSEAFF.

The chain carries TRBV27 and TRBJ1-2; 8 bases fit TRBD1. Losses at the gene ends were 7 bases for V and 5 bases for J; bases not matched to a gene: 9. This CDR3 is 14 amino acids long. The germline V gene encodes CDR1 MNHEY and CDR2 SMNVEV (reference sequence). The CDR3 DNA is TGTGCCAGCAAACTAATACAGGGGGGATATGGCTACACCTTC. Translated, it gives CASKLIQGGYGYTF.

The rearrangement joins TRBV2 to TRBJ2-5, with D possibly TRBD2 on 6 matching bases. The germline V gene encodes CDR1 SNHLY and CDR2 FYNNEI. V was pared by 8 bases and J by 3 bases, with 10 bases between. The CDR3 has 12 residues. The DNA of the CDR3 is TGTGCCAGCTTCCGGGGGAAAGAGACCCAGTACTTC. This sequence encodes CASFRGKETQYF. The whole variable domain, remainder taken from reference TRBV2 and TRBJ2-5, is EPEVTQTPSHQVTQMGQEVILRCVPISNHLYFYWYRQILGQKVEFLVSFYNNEISEKSEIFDDQFSVERPDGSNFTLKIRSTKLEDSAMYFCASFRGKETQYFGPGTRLLVL.

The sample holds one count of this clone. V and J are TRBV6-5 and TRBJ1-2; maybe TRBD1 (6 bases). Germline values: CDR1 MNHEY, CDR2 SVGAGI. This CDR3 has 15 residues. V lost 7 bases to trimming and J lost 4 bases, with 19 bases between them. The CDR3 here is CASTPSGGLSYGYTF. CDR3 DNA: TGTGCCAGCACCCCCAGTGGGGGCCTATCCTATGGCTACACCTTC.

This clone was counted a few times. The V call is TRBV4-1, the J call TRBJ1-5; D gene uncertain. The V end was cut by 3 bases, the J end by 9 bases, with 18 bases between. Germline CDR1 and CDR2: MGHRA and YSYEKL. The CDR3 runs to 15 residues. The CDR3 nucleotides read TGCGCCAGCAGCCAGGTAATATCTGGGGAGCGGCCCCAGCATTTT. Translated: CASSQVISGERPQHF.

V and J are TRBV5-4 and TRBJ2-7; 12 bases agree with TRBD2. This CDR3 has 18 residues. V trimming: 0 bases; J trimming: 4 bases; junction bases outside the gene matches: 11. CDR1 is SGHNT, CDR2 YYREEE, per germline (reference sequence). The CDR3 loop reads CASSLVPSTSGRWYEQYF. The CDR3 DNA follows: TGTGCCAGCAGCTTGGTCCCCTCGACTAGCGGGAGATGGTACGAGCAGTACTTC.

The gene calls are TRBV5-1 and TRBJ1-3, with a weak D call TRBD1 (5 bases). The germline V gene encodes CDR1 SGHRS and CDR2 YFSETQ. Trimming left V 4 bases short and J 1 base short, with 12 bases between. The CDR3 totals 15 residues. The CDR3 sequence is CASSPRGGSGNTIYF. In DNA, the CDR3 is TGCGCCAGCAGCCCTCGGGGGGGGTCTGGAAACACCATATATTTT.

The CDR3, as DNA: TGTGCCAGCAGTTACGCCGGGGTCCACGAGCAGTACTTC. Amino acids: CASSYAGVHEQYF. The chain couples TRBV6-5 to TRBJ2-7; possibly TRBD2 for D (5 bases). Germline V gene data show CDR1 as MNHEY and CDR2 as SVGAGI. Trimming stripped 2 bases from V and 5 bases from J, with 10 bases between. The CDR3 covers 13 residues.